Below, one T cell receptor (beta chain) is given with its context. Its antigen is as yet unknown. The 5'RACE template-switching step produced TCR cDNA and added a universal primer site and UMIs. TCRdb re-derived calls from the 5' RACE reads in MiXCR, one entry per CDR3 protein. The sample gives some 160,000 distinct CDR3 sequences, approximately 9.7% of which show up once; roughly 33% is in the top ten. This sample is drawn from a study of T cells after yellow fever vaccination. Study outcomes and limitations: Reappearance after the booster was observed for most primary-vaccination clones (96% CD4, about 86% CD8). The study found a weaker secondary response that peaked faster, day 5 versus 15.

The ends lost 4 bases at V and 10 bases at J; junction bases unmatched: 4. This CDR3 comprises 11 residues. CDR1 is MNHEY, CDR2 SVGAGI, per germline. Sequenced material: CD8+ T cells sorted from PBMCs, taken 45 days after the yellow fever booster vaccination. This clonotype was sampled from a young man who received the YFV17D yellow fever vaccine. The chain has TRBV6-5 and TRBJ2-7, with 7 bases identical to TRBD2. The CDR3 nucleotides read TGTGCCAGCAGTTCCGGGAGGCGCCAGTACGTC. Protein product: CASSSGRRQYV.